Following are 8 T cell receptor beta chains from one sample sequenced in a study of T cell repertoires in cytomegalovirus infection. TCRdb analysed the reads with MiXCR anew, one entry per CDR3 protein. The repertoire consists of under 500,000 distinct CDR3 sequences, with more than 40% occurring once and the leading ten covering 35% to 50%. These receptors are not linked to any known antigen. The material sequenced was cultured PBMCs, taken from culture after CMV antigen stimulation. The receptors originated from a human donor in good health (CMV status not recorded). Some clones in this sample may be carry-over from other donors' samples.

The J gene is TRBJ2-7, the V gene TRBV29-1; a weak D match, TRBD2 (5 bases). The germline CDR1 and CDR2 sequences are SQVTM and ANQGSEA. The CDR3 has 14 residues. Trimming cost V 4 bases and J 3 bases, with 16 bases left between them. The CDR3 DNA follows: TGCAGCGTTGTTCGGCTAGCTTCGAGCTACGAGCAGTACTTC. Its translation is CSVVRLASSYEQYF.

This clonotype was detected only a few times. J is TRBJ1-1 and V is TRBV7-9; D remains ambiguous. The CDR3 runs to 11 residues. In germline, CDR1 is SEHNR, CDR2 FQNEAQ (reference sequence). V dropped 1 base and J dropped 9 bases, with 6 bases sitting between them. Here the CDR3 DNA reads TGTGCCAGCAGCTTAGGGACGAAAGCTTTCTTT. It codes for CASSLGTKAFF.

This clonotype was picked up many times. The chain links TRBV7-2 to TRBJ2-7; TRBD2 aligns across 7 bases. This CDR3 spans 13 amino acids. Germline trimming cut 2 bases from V and 2 bases from J; bases unmatched to any gene: 0. Germline CDR1 is SGHTA and CDR2 is FQGNSA. In DNA, the CDR3 is TGTGCCAGCAGCTTACGGGGGGCCTACGAGCAGTACTTC. This encodes CASSLRGAYEQYF. Full variable domain (rest looked up from reference TRBV7-2 and TRBJ2-7): GAGVSQSPSNKVTEKGKDVELRCDPISGHTALYWYRQSLGQGLEFLIYFQGNSAPDKSGLPSDRFSAERTGGSVSTLTIQRTQQEDSAVYLCASSLRGAYEQYFGPGTRLTVT.

The chain carries TRBV6-2 or TRBV6-3 and TRBJ2-3; 8 nucleotides align to TRBD2. The ends lost 8 bases at V and 2 bases at J; junction bases unmatched: 12. Germline V gene sequence: CDR1 MNHEY, CDR2 SVGEGT. The CDR3 is 16 residues long. The chain's CDR3 is CASLYLAGLSTDTQYF. DNA of the CDR3: TGTGCCAGCCTCTACTTAGCGGGACTCTCCACAGATACGCAGTATTTT.

This sequence joins TRBV7-2 and TRBJ2-5; 7 nucleotides match TRBD2. Per the germline V gene, CDR1 is SGHTA and CDR2 is FQGNSA. The CDR3 is 11 amino acids. After removal of 6 bases from V and 9 bases from J, the junction contained 4 bases not matched to a gene. CDR3 amino acids: CASRWAGAQYF. Written as DNA, the CDR3 is TGTGCCAGCAGATGGGCGGGGGCCCAGTACTTC.

In its sample, this clonotype was seen a few times. The chain employs TRBV7-9 and TRBJ2-1, with unresolved D. Germline V lookup: CDR1 SEHNR, CDR2 FQNEAQ (reference sequence). The CDR3 extends over 12 amino acids. Deletions cut 1 base from V and 9 bases from J, with 7 bases between. DNA for the CDR3: TGTGCCAGCAGCTTAGGAACGGGTGAGCAGTTCTTC. It specifies CASSLGTGEQFF. The variable domain in full, completed from reference TRBV7-9 and TRBJ2-1, reads DTGVSQNPRHKITKRGQNVTFRCDPISEHNRLYWYRQTLGQGPEFLTYFQNEAQLEKSRLLSDRFSAERPKGSFSTLEIQRTEQGDSAMYLCASSLGTGEQFFGPGTRLTVL.

This clonotype has a handful of counts. The chain recombines TRBV7-8 with TRBJ2-3; TRBD2 is a possible D gene (6 bases). With 0 bases removed from V and 3 bases from J, the gap between germline ends came to 16 bases. Per germline, CDR1 SGHVS and CDR2 FQNEAQ. The CDR3 runs to 17 residues. CDR3 in amino acids: CASSLAGLADMTDTQYF. CDR3 DNA: TGTGCCAGCAGCTTAGCGGGGTTAGCGGATATGACAGATACGCAGTATTTT.

The chain links TRBV19 to TRBJ2-5, with 9 bases identical to TRBD1. There are 16 residues in the CDR3. CDR1 LNHDA and CDR2 SQIVND come from the germline V gene (reference sequence). V trimming: 0 bases; J trimming: 4 bases; junction bases outside the gene matches: 6. DNA for the CDR3: TGTGCCAGTAGTATAGATCTGGGGACAGGGCGAGAGACCCAGTACTTC. Protein: CASSIDLGTGRETQYF.